This T cell receptor (beta chain) derives from a study of blood T cell repertoires in COVID-19. Whole-study context: Acute-phase and convalescent COVID-19 samples originated in the United States, Italy and Spain. PBMCs, B-cell-depleted T cells, or T cells provided the cDNA or gDNA that made up the material.

As handled by the study authors: Amplified reference gene primers provided the basis for estimating nucleated cell counts. Libraries were prepared by immunoSEQ multiplex PCR; TCRdb keeps only in-frame clonotypes and omits some of them. V and J calls and clone size are as listed in that table; D and trimming were resolved from the DNA. The sample has roughly 380,000 clones; approximately 89% are singletons. With 2 bases clipped from V and 4 bases from J, the junction kept 7 bases outside the gene matches. The CDR3 totals 16 residues. Germline loops: CDR1 SEHNR, CDR2 FQNEAQ (reference sequence). Seattle-derived patients entered the study during active infection and were followed longitudinally.

The sequence was collected from a woman in her 40s with COVID-19, enrolled during active disease. The sequenced sample was peripheral blood. The V gene is TRBV7-9, the J gene TRBJ1-4; 7 nucleotides match TRBD1. CDR3 DNA: TGTGCCAGCAGCTTAAATCCTCGGGACAGTAATGAAAAACTGTTTTTT. This sequence encodes CASSLNPRDSNEKLFF.